The 21 T cell receptor beta chains presented below share a single source sample, sequenced in a study of blood T cell repertoires in COVID-19. Sequencing used immunoSEQ multiplex PCR; TCRdb keeps in-frame clones, though not all of them. Of roughly 170,000 clones listed, about 90% are singletons. The sample was peripheral blood. These TCRs come from a man between 65 and 85 years old with active or convalescent COVID-19.

The rearrangement links TRBV19 to TRBJ2-2; 10 nucleotides align to TRBD2. Germline V lookup: CDR1 LNHDA, CDR2 SQIVND (reference sequence). CDR3 length: 18 amino acids. Losses at the gene ends were 0 bases for V and 4 bases for J; bases not matched to a gene: 8. The CDR3 here is CASSIDLRASGGTGELFF. The DNA for the CDR3 is TGTGCCAGTAGTATAGATCTAAGGGCTAGCGGGGGCACCGGGGAGCTGTTTTTT.

This clone was counted a single time. This chain connects TRBV30 to TRBJ1-2; maybe TRBD1 (5 bases). This CDR3 comprises 13 residues. Germline V gives CDR1 GTSNPN, CDR2 SVGIG (reference sequence). V gave up 0 bases and J gave up 2 bases, with 7 bases separating them. CDR3 sequence: CAWSVDSNYGYTF. CDR3 sequence (DNA): TGTGCCTGGAGTGTAGACAGCAACTATGGCTACACCTTC.

The rearrangement joins TRBV4-1 to TRBJ2-3, with D uncertain. The CDR3 length is 15 residues. V was shortened by 1 base and J by 12 bases, with 20 bases between the two germline ends. Germline V lookup: CDR1 MGHRA, CDR2 YSYEKL. CDR3 nucleotides: TGCGCCAGCAGCCAAGCCCCCCTTATCACCACAGAACAGTATTTT. It translates to CASSQAPLITTEQYF.

This sequence joins TRBV27 and TRBJ2-3; D gene unclear. CDR3 length: 13 residues. The germline V gene encodes CDR1 MNHEY and CDR2 SMNVEV (reference sequence). Between the trimmed V and J ends, which lost 6 bases and 4 bases, there was a span of 11 bases. The DNA for the CDR3 is TGTGCCAGCAGCTTGCGAGGCCCAGATACGCAGTATTTT. This codes for CASSLRGPDTQYF.

V and J are TRBV10-3 and TRBJ2-6; 7 nucleotides agree with TRBD1. After removal of 9 bases from V and 0 bases from J, the junction contained 11 bases not matched to a gene. This CDR3 region has 17 residues. In germline, CDR1 is ENHRY, CDR2 SYGVKD. CDR3 region: CAINAGDSNSGANVLTF. DNA for the CDR3: TGTGCCATAAATGCTGGGGACAGCAACTCTGGGGCCAACGTCCTGACTTTC.

As to this clone: Different DNA sequences within this sample yield the same CDR3. The rearrangement links TRBV7-9 to TRBJ1-2; 7 bases are shared with TRBD1. V shed 5 bases, J shed 4 bases, and the junction held 4 bases outside the gene matches. Germline assignment: CDR1 SEHNR and CDR2 FQNEAQ (reference sequence). The CDR3 totals 13 residues. The CDR3 protein is CASSLGQPYGYTF. CDR3 sequence (DNA): TGTGCCAGCAGCCTGGGACAGCCCTATGGCTACACCTTC.

This rearrangement joins TRBV28 to TRBJ1-6; 10 positions agree with TRBD1. The J segment lost 9 bases and the V segment lost 0 bases, leaving 2 bases of the junction unmatched. The CDR3 has 15 amino acids. Germline loops: CDR1 MDHEN, CDR2 SYDVKM. The CDR3 DNA reads as TGTGCCAGCAGTTTATGGGGGGACAGGGGTTCACCCCTCCACTTT. Protein product: CASSLWGDRGSPLHF.

V usage is TRBV6-2 or TRBV6-3 and J usage is TRBJ1-1; D ambiguous. Between the trimmed V and J ends, which lost 6 bases and 3 bases, there was a span of 14 bases. This CDR3 comprises 14 residues. Per the germline V gene, CDR1 is MNHEY and CDR2 is SVGEGT. This chain's CDR3 is CASSTIWSYTEAFF. The CDR3 DNA follows: TGTGCCAGCAGCACTATCTGGAGTTACACTGAAGCTTTCTTT.

The chain has TRBV10-2 and TRBJ1-1; D ambiguous. Per the germline V gene, CDR1 is WSHSY and CDR2 is SAAADI. The CDR3 consists of 13 residues. V lost 6 bases and J 0 bases, leaving 8 bases between the germline ends. CDR3 in amino acids: CASSPQVNTEAFF. For the CDR3, the DNA is TGCGCCAGCAGCCCGCAGGTGAACACTGAAGCTTTCTTT.

V usage is TRBV14 and J usage is TRBJ1-1; 7 bases agree with TRBD1. The CDR3 runs to 16 residues. Trimming removed 5 bases from V and 0 bases from J; junction bases left unmatched: 9. CDR1 is SGHDN, CDR2 FVKESK, per germline. The CDR3 here is CASSTHRTGMNTEAFF. CDR3 coding DNA: TGTGCCAGCAGCACCCACCGGACAGGCATGAACACTGAAGCTTTCTTT.

The J gene is TRBJ1-3, the V gene TRBV5-1; TRBD1 matches 10 bases. V lost 1 base to trimming and J lost 2 bases; unmatched junction nucleotides: 3. Germline CDR1 is SGHRS and CDR2 is YFSETQ. The CDR3 runs 16 residues. CDR3 nucleotides: TGCGCCAGCAGCTTGTGGGACAGGGGTGCTGGAAACACCATATATTTT. Translation gives CASSLWDRGAGNTIYF.

The chain links TRBV5-1 to TRBJ2-7; no firm D call. V lost 5 bases to trimming and J lost 0 bases, with 15 bases between them. There are 15 residues in the CDR3. Looked up from germline, CDR1 is SGHRS and CDR2 is YFSETQ. CDR3 bases: TGCGCCAGCAGGGTTACAGTTCCGAGCTCCTACGAGCAGTACTTC. It yields the protein CASRVTVPSSYEQYF.

J is TRBJ1-1 and V is TRBV5-1; tentative D call: TRBD1 (6 bases). The CDR3 consists of 14 residues. The ends were cut back, 1 base at V and 5 bases at J, with 12 bases in the middle. CDR1 is SGHRS and CDR2 is YFSETQ in the germline V gene. The CDR3 DNA is TGCGCCAGCAGCTTGACGTCGAGGGGGACTGAAGCTTTCTTT. Translating it yields CASSLTSRGTEAFF.

Points on this clone: Other nucleotide sequences in the sample specify the same CDR3. The chain has TRBV30 and TRBJ1-5; TRBD1 might be the D (5 bases). CDR1 GTSNPN and CDR2 SVGIG come from the germline V gene (reference sequence). This CDR3 has 13 residues. Trimming cost V 2 bases and J 7 bases, with 12 bases left between them. For the CDR3, the DNA is TGTGCCTGGAGTTCTGGGGGGAACCAGCCCCAGCATTTT. Encoded protein: CAWSSGGNQPQHF.

V gene TRBV11-2 combines with J gene TRBJ2-2; D may be TRBD1 (6 bases). Trimming pared 4 bases from V and 5 bases from J, leaving 17 bases between. This CDR3 is 16 amino acids long. Germline CDR1 reads SGHAT; CDR2 reads FQNNGV. The CDR3 DNA follows: TGTGCCAGCAGCTGGGGGCTTTGGGGGAATACCGGGGAGCTGTTTTTT. Translated: CASSWGLWGNTGELFF.

This clone was seen more than once but under ten times. This sample also contains other DNA sequences that code for the same CDR3. CDR3 bases: TGTGCCAGCTCGCCCCAGACAGGGTCTGGAAACACCATATATTTT. Translated, it gives CASSPQTGSGNTIYF. The chain is built from TRBV18 and TRBJ1-3, with 7 nucleotides matching TRBD1. The CDR3 totals 15 residues. Germline V gene lookup returns CDR1 KGHSH and CDR2 LQKENI. With V trimmed by 6 bases and J by 1 base, 6 bases remained unmatched.

The J gene is TRBJ1-1, the V gene TRBV18; 9 nucleotides line up with TRBD1. V lost 2 bases to trimming and J lost 2 bases; unmatched junction nucleotides: 3. The CDR3 loop spans 15 amino acids. Per the germline V gene, CDR1 is KGHSH and CDR2 is LQKENI. CDR3 DNA sequence: TGTGCCAGCTCACCAAGGACAGGGGCAAACACTGAAGCTTTCTTT. Amino acids: CASSPRTGANTEAFF.

CDR3 in amino acids: CASSQQQGVGQPQHF. The DNA for the CDR3 is TGCGCCAGCAGCCAACAACAGGGGGTAGGTCAGCCCCAGCATTTT. V is TRBV4-1 and J is TRBJ1-5; 8 positions match TRBD1. CDR1 and CDR2 (germline): MGHRA, YSYEKL. The CDR3 covers 15 residues. V was clipped by 2 bases and J by 6 bases; unmatched bases: 6.

This clone occurred once. This chain links TRBV6-5 with TRBJ2-2; TRBD2 matches 14 bases. The CDR3 length is 15 residues. CDR1 and CDR2 from the germline V gene are MNHEY and SVGAGI. The trim removed 6 bases at V and 6 bases at J, leaving 3 bases unmatched. CDR3 DNA: TGTGCCAGCAGACCGGGACTAGCGGGAGCCGGGGAGCTGTTTTTT. Encoded protein: CASRPGLAGAGELFF.

This chain uses TRBV15 with TRBJ2-5, with 11 nucleotides matching TRBD2. Germline lookup yields CDR1 LNHNV and CDR2 YYDKDF (reference sequence). The CDR3 sequence is 17 residues long. The V and J ends lost 1 base and 1 base, in that order; junction bases with no gene match: 5. DNA of the CDR3: TGTGCCACCAGCAGAGGGGGGACTAGCGGCGCCCAAGAGACCCAGTACTTC. It codes for CATSRGGTSGAQETQYF.

The chain employs TRBV4-3 and TRBJ2-2; D is uncertain. CDR3 size: 14 residues. V was pared by 3 bases and J by 6 bases, with 11 bases between. The germline V gene encodes CDR1 LGHNA and CDR2 YSLEER. DNA for the CDR3: TGCGCCAGCAGCCAGTTCCAGGTGTCCGGGGAGCTGTTTTTT. This encodes CASSQFQVSGELFF.